This T cell receptor (beta chain) was retrieved from a study of cytomegalovirus exposure and HLA in healthy donors. Whole-study context: In a later analysis, it was reported that the roughly 120 validation repertoires had been produced on the same platform as the 666 repertoires belonging to the first cohort. Study-level points and caveats: The study labeled 150 to 200 TCR beta chains cytomegalovirus-associated. Some public TCRs appeared in many individuals, while most sequences were rare. First-cohort TCR clusters were later found to tend to co-occur in the 120 validation repertoires.

With respect to this clone: What it binds is unknown.

This CDR3 contains 13 residues. Trimming removed 1 base at V and 8 bases at J, with 11 bases between. In germline, CDR1 is SEHNR, CDR2 FQNEAQ (reference sequence). Clones were sequenced by immunoSEQ multiplex PCR, and TCRdb holds only the in-frame ones, with some missing. The top ten hold 6% to 8.5% of the sample, which has roughly 59,000 clones, 95% seen once. The chain recombines TRBV7-9 with TRBJ1-2; D might be TRBD1 (6 bases). Source material: PBMCs. The sequence was collected from a woman between 18 and 29 years old in good health and CMV-seropositive. CDR3 sequence reads: CASSLGTGYGYTF. CDR3 DNA sequence: TGTGCCAGCAGCTTAGGAACAGGGTACGGCTACACCTTC.